The 27 T cell receptor beta chains reported below all come from one sample, sequenced in a study of blood T cell repertoires in COVID-19. Sequencing was performed with immunoSEQ multiplex PCR; in TCRdb, only in-frame clones are kept and a portion is missing. The sample contains approximately 190,000 clones, roughly 79% of which appear only once. Sequenced sample: peripheral blood. Source of these receptors: a man in his 60s with active or convalescent COVID-19.

The gene calls are TRBV14 and TRBJ2-7, with D possibly being TRBD1 (6 bases). V was trimmed by 4 bases and J by 5 bases, leaving 15 bases between them. The CDR3 sequence is 14 residues long. Germline CDR1 and CDR2: SGHDN and FVKESK. The CDR3 loop reads CASSPYDRINEQYF. The CDR3, as DNA: TGTGCCAGCAGCCCCTACGACAGGATCAACGAGCAGTACTTC.

The sample holds one count of this clone. This chain joins TRBV19 and TRBJ2-2, with TRBD2 identical over 13 bases. V gave up 3 bases and J gave up 3 bases; unmatched junction bases: 7. The CDR3 has 18 amino acids. The germline CDR1 and CDR2 sequences are LNHDA and SQIVND (reference sequence). The CDR3 loop is CASSIALAGGPHTGELFF. The CDR3 DNA sequence: TGTGCCAGTAGTATCGCACTAGCGGGAGGGCCGCACACCGGGGAGCTGTTTTTT.

This clone appeared once. The chain links TRBV5-4 to TRBJ2-7; 8 nucleotides align to TRBD1. The CDR3 length is 14 residues. V was clipped by 0 bases and J by 7 bases; unmatched bases: 6. Germline V gene sequence: CDR1 SGHNT, CDR2 YYREEE (reference sequence). CDR3 sequence reads: CASSLETGVGEQYF. The DNA for the CDR3 is TGTGCCAGCAGCTTGGAGACAGGGGTGGGAGAGCAGTACTTC.

This sequence joins TRBV3-1 (or the pseudogene TRBV3-2) and TRBJ2-5; a possible D gene is TRBD1 (5 bases). CDR1 LGHDT and CDR2 YNNKEL come from the germline V gene (reference sequence). This CDR3 has 13 amino acids. V was cut by 4 bases and J by 7 bases, with 13 bases left in between. The CDR3 sequence is CASSLGRAVTQYF. DNA of the CDR3: TGTGCCAGCAGCCTCGGCAGGGCCGTGACCCAGTACTTC.

The chain joins TRBV19 to TRBJ2-5; maybe TRBD2 (7 bases). There are 15 residues in the CDR3. Germline CDR1 is LNHDA and CDR2 is SQIVND (reference sequence). V was cut by 5 bases and J by 2 bases, with 15 bases left in between. The CDR3 spells CASSRGEGGQETQYF. CDR3 sequence (DNA): TGTGCCAGTAGTCGAGGGGAGGGGGGACAAGAGACCCAGTACTTC.

The sample holds many counts of this clone. This chain links TRBV3-1 (or the pseudogene TRBV3-2) with TRBJ2-7, with TRBD2 as a possible D gene (6 bases). CDR3 length equals 15 residues. Germline-derived CDR1 and CDR2 are LGHDT and YNNKEL (reference sequence). The V end was cut by 2 bases, the J end by 5 bases, with 16 bases between. This CDR3 is CASSQISLGRNEQYF. Written as DNA, the CDR3 is TGTGCCAGCAGCCAAATTTCTTTGGGGAGGAACGAGCAGTACTTC.

With respect to this clone: One end of the junction is discordant with germline, which a read error may explain. This chain joins TRBV3-1 (or the pseudogene TRBV3-2) and TRBJ1-1; no definite D call. Germline CDR1 is LGHDT and CDR2 is YNNKEL (reference sequence). The CDR3 sequence is 14 residues long. CDR3 sequence (DNA): TGTGCCAGCAGCCAAGGGGATGCGGGCACTAAAGCTTTCTTT. Amino acids: CASSQGDAGTKAFF.

The rearrangement joins TRBV27 to TRBJ2-1; the match to TRBD2 covers 7 bases. This CDR3 spans 16 amino acids. The germline CDR1 and CDR2 sequences are MNHEY and SMNVEV (reference sequence). With V trimmed by 4 bases and J by 5 bases, 11 bases remained unmatched. CDR3 sequence reads: CASSSSLARGHNEQFF. CDR3 nucleotide sequence: TGTGCCAGCAGTTCTTCACTAGCGAGAGGTCACAATGAGCAGTTCTTC.

The chain has TRBV6-6 and TRBJ1-5; D is perhaps TRBD1 (6 bases). The germline V gene has CDR1 MNHNY and CDR2 SVGAGI (reference sequence). This CDR3 has 15 residues. V was trimmed by 6 bases and J by 0 bases, leaving 12 bases between them. The CDR3 spells CASRGGGGSNQPQHF. The CDR3 nucleotides read TGTGCCAGCAGGGGAGGGGGGGGTAGCAATCAGCCCCAGCATTTT.

V and J are TRBV6-4 and TRBJ2-1; 10 positions agree with TRBD2. The CDR3 totals 15 residues. Germline loops: CDR1 MRHNA, CDR2 SNTAGT. Germline trimming cut 6 bases from V and 5 bases from J; bases unmatched to any gene: 7. The CDR3 is CASRRVAGGNNEQFF. In DNA form, the CDR3 reads TGTGCCAGCAGGAGGGTAGCGGGAGGTAACAATGAGCAGTTCTTC.

CDR3 amino acids: CASSEAWASNYGYTF. For the CDR3, the DNA is TGTGCCAGCAGTGAAGCGTGGGCCAGTAACTATGGCTACACCTTC. The chain combines TRBV6-1 with TRBJ1-2; D not certain. Deletions cut 0 bases from V and 1 base from J, with 9 bases between. CDR1 is MNHNS, CDR2 SASEGT, per germline. The CDR3 runs to 15 residues.

The CDR3 region is CASSPNRRVGANVLTF. For the CDR3, the DNA is TGTGCCAGCTCACCAAATCGGCGGGTTGGGGCCAACGTCCTGACTTTC. The chain employs TRBV18 and TRBJ2-6; D may be TRBD2 (5 bases). Germline V CDR1 and CDR2: KGHSH, LQKENI. The CDR3 sequence is 16 residues long. V was trimmed by 2 bases and J by 3 bases, leaving 11 bases between them.

J is TRBJ2-7 and V is TRBV24-1; the match to TRBD1 covers 8 bases. V was clipped by 4 bases and J by 7 bases; unmatched bases: 14. The CDR3 loop spans 16 amino acids. Germline CDR1 KGHDR, CDR2 SFDVKD. The CDR3 region is CATSDPGTGPDKEQYF. The CDR3 DNA is TGTGCCACCAGTGACCCTGGGACAGGTCCTGACAAAGAGCAGTACTTC.

This chain joins TRBV7-3 and TRBJ1-1; D ambiguous. With 5 bases removed from V and 4 bases from J, the gap between germline ends came to 14 bases. CDR1 is SGHTA, CDR2 FQGTGA, per germline. CDR3 size: 14 residues. CDR3 sequence (DNA): TGTGCCAGCAGCCTGGATGGAGGAAGCACTGAAGCTTTCTTT. Translating it yields CASSLDGGSTEAFF.

The rearrangement joins TRBV19 to TRBJ2-3, with a tentative D call TRBD1 (6 bases). The germline V gene encodes CDR1 LNHDA and CDR2 SQIVND (reference sequence). Trimming removed 5 bases from V and 0 bases from J, with 9 bases in between. CDR3 length: 14 residues. In DNA form, the CDR3 reads TGTGCCAGTAGTGTCGACAGGAGCACAGATACGCAGTATTTT. Its translation is CASSVDRSTDTQYF.

The chain is built from TRBV2 and TRBJ2-3; D is unclear. The germline V gene encodes CDR1 SNHLY and CDR2 FYNNEI. Trimming stripped 6 bases from V and 4 bases from J, with 11 bases between. This CDR3 region has 13 residues. CDR3 in DNA: TGTGCCAGCAGCCCCTCTAGGCCAGATACGCAGTATTTT. Its protein product is CASSPSRPDTQYF.

This chain connects TRBV30 to TRBJ2-7; 10 bases map to TRBD1. There are 12 residues in the CDR3. Germline loops: CDR1 GTSNPN, CDR2 SVGIG (reference sequence). V shed 7 bases, J shed 2 bases, and the junction held 2 bases outside the gene matches. The CDR3 DNA follows: TGTGCCTCGGGGACAGGGGCCTACGAGCAGTACTTC. Protein sequence: CASGTGAYEQYF.

The chain couples TRBV27 to TRBJ2-1; TRBD1 matches 7 bases. The trim removed 3 bases at V and 12 bases at J, leaving 8 bases unmatched. Germline CDR1 reads MNHEY; CDR2 reads SMNVEV (reference sequence). The CDR3 contains 13 residues. The chain's CDR3 is CASSFGLGDRQFF. The CDR3 DNA reads as TGTGCCAGCAGTTTCGGGCTGGGGGACAGGCAGTTCTTC.

The chain links TRBV10-3 to TRBJ1-1; TRBD1 matches at 8 bases. V was clipped by 8 bases and J by 1 base; unmatched bases: 3. Germline loops: CDR1 ENHRY, CDR2 SYGVKD. The CDR3 loop spans 13 amino acids. The CDR3 sequence is CAILDRGNTEAFF. The CDR3 DNA reads TGTGCCATCCTTGACAGGGGGAACACTGAAGCTTTCTTT.

The V gene is TRBV7-6, the J gene TRBJ2-1, with D unclear. V lost 0 bases and J 9 bases, leaving 9 bases between the germline ends. Germline V gives CDR1 SGHVS, CDR2 FNYEAQ. This CDR3 spans 13 amino acids. The CDR3 reads CASSLADSGEQFF. DNA for the CDR3: TGTGCCAGCAGCTTAGCAGACTCGGGTGAGCAGTTCTTC.

The chain couples TRBV28 to TRBJ1-2; TRBD1 aligns across 7 bases. The CDR3 is 15 residues long. V lost 7 bases and J lost 3; bases outside the gene matches: 11. CDR1 MDHEN and CDR2 SYDVKM come from the germline V gene. This CDR3 reads CASIPEGQTYYGYTF. For the CDR3, the DNA is TGTGCCAGCATTCCTGAGGGACAGACTTACTATGGCTACACCTTC.

The chain carries TRBV6-4 and TRBJ1-2, with TRBD1 matching over 9 bases. V was clipped by 4 bases and J by 4 bases; unmatched bases: 13. Germline V gene sequence: CDR1 MRHNA, CDR2 SNTAGT. The CDR3 contains 17 residues. This CDR3 is CASSVLRDRENGYGYTF. The CDR3 DNA sequence: TGTGCCAGCAGTGTCCTCCGGGACAGGGAAAATGGCTATGGCTACACCTTC.

This chain uses TRBV10-3 with TRBJ2-7, with TRBD1 matching 8 bases. Trimming took 2 bases from V and 2 from J; bases not matched to a gene: 5. CDR3 size: 15 residues. In germline, CDR1 is ENHRY, CDR2 SYGVKD. CDR3 sequence (DNA): TGTGCCATCAGTGAGCCCGGACAGGGACCCTACGAGCAGTACTTC. Translating it yields CAISEPGQGPYEQYF.

The genes are TRBV16 and TRBJ1-4; weak D call: TRBD1 (5 bases). Trimming left V 2 bases short and J 7 bases short, with 14 bases between. The germline CDR1 and CDR2 sequences are KGHSY and FQNENV. The CDR3 is 15 amino acids. The CDR3: CASSQAWQGSEKLFF. The CDR3 DNA reads as TGTGCCAGCAGCCAAGCCTGGCAGGGAAGTGAAAAACTGTTTTTT.

The V call is TRBV7-2, the J call TRBJ2-5; possible D gene TRBD1, 5 bases. CDR3 size: 12 residues. Trimming removed 4 bases from V and 7 bases from J, with 10 bases in between. Germline V gene data show CDR1 as SGHTA and CDR2 as FQGNSA. This chain's CDR3 is CASSSGPVTQYF. CDR3 DNA sequence: TGTGCCAGCAGCTCAGGGCCGGTGACCCAGTACTTC.

The chain combines TRBV5-1 with TRBJ2-3, with 15 bases identical to TRBD2. This CDR3 region has 17 residues. V was pared by 4 bases and J by 3 bases, with 6 bases of the junction left unmatched. Per the germline V gene, CDR1 is SGHRS and CDR2 is YFSETQ. The CDR3 spells CASSPGLAGGFTDTQYF. The CDR3 DNA sequence: TGCGCCAGCAGCCCGGGACTAGCGGGAGGATTTACAGATACGCAGTATTTT.

This rearrangement joins TRBV28 to TRBJ1-2; D call uncertain. The CDR3 is 14 amino acids. The V end was cut by 5 bases, the J end by 1 base, with 11 bases between. Germline V CDR1 and CDR2: MDHEN, SYDVKM. The CDR3 nucleotides read TGTGCCAGCAGTCGAGGAGGCAGTAACTATGGCTACACCTTC. Its protein product is CASSRGGSNYGYTF.